What follows are 20 T cell receptor beta chains derived from one specimen sequenced in a study of vaccination and CD4 T cells after COVID-19. Treatment noted: roughly 10-day PBMC culture with coronavirus spike peptide pools or control peptides (ViraFEST assay). For these receptors, no antigen is known. With the Oncomine TCR Beta short-read assay, DNA from cultured CD4+ T cells was sequenced. One entry per CDR3 protein, called by TCRdb with MiXCR from the PCR reads. This repertoire shows some 21,000 distinct CDR3 sequences, roughly 34% found once; its top ten account for approximately 4.5%. Sequencing used CD4+ T cells from blood, cultured in vitro, obtained before SARS-CoV-2 vaccination. The receptors were gathered from a human donor who had recovered from COVID-19.

This rearrangement joins TRBV28 to TRBJ2-4, with 12 bases identical to TRBD2. The CDR3 loop spans 17 amino acids. Trimming took 2 bases from V and 7 from J; bases not matched to a gene: 9. The germline gives CDR1 MDHEN, CDR2 SYDVKM. CDR3 in DNA: TGTGCCAGCAGTTTAGGGCCTAGCGGGAGGGCGAGGAACATTCAGTACTTC. This encodes CASSLGPSGRARNIQYF.

This chain joins TRBV18 and TRBJ2-1; no clear D. Trimming removed 0 bases at V and 6 bases at J, with 12 bases between. This CDR3 contains 15 residues. Germline loops: CDR1 KGHSH, CDR2 LQKENI. The chain's CDR3 is CASSPPSVPFNEQFF. The CDR3 DNA is TGTGCCAGCTCACCACCGTCAGTTCCCTTCAATGAGCAGTTCTTC.

CDR3 in amino acids: CSAGTGRGMNTEAFF. CDR3 sequence (DNA): TGCAGTGCTGGGACAGGGAGGGGTATGAACACTGAAGCTTTCTTT. The gene calls are TRBV20-1 and TRBJ1-1; 9 positions agree with TRBD1. The CDR3 spans 15 residues. V was pared by 5 bases and J by 0 bases, with 7 bases of the junction left unmatched. Per the germline V gene, CDR1 is DFQATT and CDR2 is SNEGSKA (reference sequence).

J is TRBJ1-6 and V is TRBV27, with D unclear. There are 15 residues in the CDR3. The V gene's germline CDR1 is MNHEY and CDR2 SMNVEV (reference sequence). V was trimmed by 3 bases and J by 3 bases, leaving 9 bases between them. The CDR3 sequence: CASSFGGYYNSPLHF. The CDR3 nucleotides are TGTGCCAGCAGTTTCGGAGGATACTATAATTCACCCCTCCACTTT.

The V and J genes are TRBV28 and TRBJ1-2, with D maybe TRBD1 (6 bases). Trimming pared 10 bases from V and 6 bases from J, leaving 21 bases between. The CDR3 has 14 residues. Germline CDR1 MDHEN, CDR2 SYDVKM. In DNA, the CDR3 is TGTGCCACCACAGGGCAGGCCAGTTGGAATGGCTACACCTTC. It translates to CATTGQASWNGYTF.

The chain joins TRBV7-6 to TRBJ1-1; D ambiguous. This CDR3 is built from 15 residues. Germline assignment: CDR1 SGHVS and CDR2 FNYEAQ. Trimming pared 4 bases from V and 0 bases from J, leaving 12 bases between. The CDR3 coding sequence is TGTGCCAGCAGCTCGCAATCGTTAATGAACACTGAAGCTTTCTTT. Translation gives CASSSQSLMNTEAFF.

In this sample, this clonotype turned up a few times. V and J are TRBV6-1 and TRBJ1-2; TRBD1 agrees at 7 bases. The CDR3 spans 13 residues. Germline V gene lookup returns CDR1 MNHNS and CDR2 SASEGT. The trim removed 5 bases at V and 6 bases at J, leaving 6 bases unmatched. CDR3 DNA sequence: TGTGCCAGCAGTCGGAGGACAGGTGATGGCTACACCTTC. It yields the protein CASSRRTGDGYTF.

V gene TRBV7-2 combines with J gene TRBJ2-5; the D is unclear. Looked up from germline, CDR1 is SGHTA and CDR2 is FQGNSA. This CDR3 is built from 14 residues. With 6 bases removed from V and 1 base from J, the gap between germline ends came to 12 bases. This chain's CDR3 is CASRRAATQETQYF. CDR3 nucleotide sequence: TGTGCCAGCAGACGGGCGGCAACCCAAGAGACCCAGTACTTC.

The CDR3 DNA reads TGTGCCAGCAGCCAAGAGTCTAGTTTATTCTACAATGAGCAGTTCTTC. Amino acid sequence: CASSQESSLFYNEQFF. The gene calls are TRBV14 and TRBJ2-1; D unresolved. CDR3 length equals 16 residues. CDR1 SGHDN and CDR2 FVKESK come from the germline V gene. The V end lost 0 bases, the J end lost 3 bases, and 12 bases lay between the germline ends. Full variable domain (rest looked up from reference TRBV14 and TRBJ2-1): EAGVTQFPSHSVIEKGQTVTLRCDPISGHDNLYWYRRVMGKEIKFLLHFVKESKQDESGMPNNRFLAERTGGTYSTLKVQPAELEDSGVYFCASSQESSLFYNEQFFGPGTRLTVL.

This clonotype appeared a few times. The rearrangement links TRBV27 to TRBJ2-1; 8 bases fit TRBD2. There are 17 residues in the CDR3. The germline CDR1 and CDR2 sequences are MNHEY and SMNVEV (reference sequence). The trim removed 0 bases at V and 0 bases at J, leaving 4 bases unmatched. The CDR3 loop reads CASSLSRGAFSYNEQFF. CDR3 nucleotide sequence: TGTGCCAGCAGTTTATCGCGGGGGGCATTCTCCTACAATGAGCAGTTCTTC.

The V gene is TRBV6-2 or TRBV6-3, the J gene TRBJ1-6; TRBD1 might be the D (6 bases). Per germline, CDR1 MNHEY and CDR2 SVGEGT. Trimming shortened V by 5 bases and J by 7 bases, and 12 bases separated the two germline ends. This CDR3 has 14 amino acids. CDR3: CASSTQGTNSPLHF. The CDR3 DNA sequence: TGTGCCAGCAGTACACAGGGAACAAATTCACCCCTCCACTTT.

This clonotype was seen a few times. This sequence joins TRBV7-9 and TRBJ1-2, with a possible D match to TRBD1 (5 bases). There are 14 residues in the CDR3. Germline V gives CDR1 SEHNR, CDR2 FQNEAQ (reference sequence). V was trimmed by 2 bases and J by 4 bases, leaving 11 bases between them. The CDR3 nucleotides read TGTGCCAGCAGCTTAACCGCAAGGGGCTATGGCTACACCTTC. Translating it yields CASSLTARGYGYTF. Supplemented by reference TRBV7-9 and TRBJ1-2, the full variable domain reads DTGVSQNPRHKITKRGQNVTFRCDPISEHNRLYWYRQTLGQGPEFLTYFQNEAQLEKSRLLSDRFSAERPKGSFSTLEIQRTEQGDSAMYLCASSLTARGYGYTFGSGTRLTVV.

The chain links TRBV30 to TRBJ1-2; D may be TRBD1 (5 bases). The CDR3 is 12 residues long. Trimming pared 0 bases from V and 8 bases from J, leaving 10 bases between. Looked up from germline, CDR1 is GTSNPN and CDR2 is SVGIG (reference sequence). The CDR3 DNA is TGTGCCTGGAGTGTCCAGGGAGGGGGCTACACCTTC. This encodes CAWSVQGGGYTF.

In this sample, this clonotype turned up a few times. This sequence joins TRBV7-2 and TRBJ1-2, with TRBD1 as a possible D gene (5 bases). Trimming cost V 2 bases and J 6 bases, with 16 bases left between them. The germline gives CDR1 SGHTA, CDR2 FQGNSA. The CDR3 has 15 residues. In DNA form, the CDR3 reads TGTGCCAGCAGCTTAATGAGGCAGGGCAGGAATGGCTACACCTTC. Amino acid sequence: CASSLMRQGRNGYTF. Filled out from reference TRBV7-2 and TRBJ1-2, the complete variable domain reads GAGVSQSPSNKVTEKGKDVELRCDPISGHTALYWYRQSLGQGLEFLIYFQGNSAPDKSGLPSDRFSAERTGGSVSTLTIQRTQQEDSAVYLCASSLMRQGRNGYTFGSGTRLTVV.

This chain links TRBV6-5 with TRBJ1-1, with D possibly being TRBD1 (5 bases). CDR3 length: 17 amino acids. V was cut by 1 base and J by 3 bases, with 18 bases left in between. CDR1 MNHEY and CDR2 SVGAGI come from the germline V gene. This CDR3 reads CASSYLKGSGWYTEAFF. The CDR3 coding sequence is TGTGCCAGCAGTTACTTGAAGGGGTCAGGATGGTACACTGAAGCTTTCTTT.

This clonotype was picked up a small number of times. The V gene is TRBV5-1, the J gene TRBJ2-5, with TRBD2 identical over 8 bases. The CDR3 runs to 16 residues. Germline V gene sequence: CDR1 SGHRS, CDR2 YFSETQ. The trim removed 4 bases at V and 1 base at J, leaving 9 bases unmatched. The CDR3 DNA reads TGCGCCAGCAGCCCGATACTAGCGGTGATCCAAGAGACCCAGTACTTC. Protein sequence: CASSPILAVIQETQYF.

The chain is built from TRBV12-3 or TRBV12-4 and TRBJ1-4; D not resolved. CDR3 length: 14 residues. Trimming left V 7 bases short and J 4 bases short, with 13 bases between. Here the CDR3 reads CASNLDGINEKLFF. CDR3 in DNA: TGTGCCAGCAACTTGGACGGGATTAATGAAAAACTGTTTTTT.

This clonotype was detected a few times. The chain is built from TRBV19 and TRBJ2-7; 8 nucleotides line up with TRBD1. CDR3 length: 14 amino acids. Germline V gene data show CDR1 as LNHDA and CDR2 as SQIVND (reference sequence). V was pared by 6 bases and J by 6 bases, with 10 bases of the junction left unmatched. CDR3 bases: TGTGCCAGTAGCTTACGGGACAGGACCGGCGAGCAGTACTTC. Translating gives CASSLRDRTGEQYF.

The V call is TRBV20-1, the J call TRBJ2-1; 10 nucleotides align to TRBD2. This CDR3 has 19 residues. The trim removed 2 bases at V and 0 bases at J, leaving 13 bases unmatched. Germline CDR1 DFQATT, CDR2 SNEGSKA (reference sequence). CDR3 nucleotides: TGCAGTGCTAGATGGGCTAGCGGGGGTCTCCCAAGCTCCTACAATGAGCAGTTCTTC. It translates to CSARWASGGLPSSYNEQFF.

This clonotype showed up just a few times. The chain is built from TRBV20-1 and TRBJ1-4; TRBD1 aligns across 8 bases. The CDR3 has 13 residues. Trimming took 1 base from V and 8 from J; bases not matched to a gene: 3. Looked up from germline, CDR1 is DFQATT and CDR2 is SNEGSKA (reference sequence). The CDR3 protein is CSARGTGHEKLFF. The CDR3 DNA is TGCAGTGCTAGAGGGACAGGGCACGAAAAACTGTTTTTT.